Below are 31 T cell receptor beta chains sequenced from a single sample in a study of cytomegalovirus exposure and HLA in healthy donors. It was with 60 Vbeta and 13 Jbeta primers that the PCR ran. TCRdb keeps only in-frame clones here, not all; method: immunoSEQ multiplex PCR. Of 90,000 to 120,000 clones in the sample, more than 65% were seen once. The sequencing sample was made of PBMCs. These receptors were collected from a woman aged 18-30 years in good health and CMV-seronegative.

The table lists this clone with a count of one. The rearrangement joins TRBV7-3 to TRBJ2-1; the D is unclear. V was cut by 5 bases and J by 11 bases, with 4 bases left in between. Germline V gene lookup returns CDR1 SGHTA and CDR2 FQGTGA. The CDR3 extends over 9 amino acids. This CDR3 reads CASSPKQFF. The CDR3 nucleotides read TGTGCCAGCAGCCCCAAGCAGTTCTTC.

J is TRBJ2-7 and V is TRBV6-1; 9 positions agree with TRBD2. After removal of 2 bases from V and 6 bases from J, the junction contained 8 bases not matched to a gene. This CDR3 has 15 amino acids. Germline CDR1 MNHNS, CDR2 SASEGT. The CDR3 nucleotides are TGTGCCAGCAGTGAATTGACTAGCGGACCCCGCGAGCAGTACTTC. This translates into CASSELTSGPREQYF.

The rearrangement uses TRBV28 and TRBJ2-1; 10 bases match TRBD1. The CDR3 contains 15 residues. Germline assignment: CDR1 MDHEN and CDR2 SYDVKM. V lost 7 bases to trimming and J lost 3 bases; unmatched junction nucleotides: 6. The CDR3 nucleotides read TGTGCCAGCAACCCCGGGACAGGGGACTACAATGAGCAGTTCTTC. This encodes CASNPGTGDYNEQFF. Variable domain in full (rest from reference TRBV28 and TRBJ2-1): DVKVTQSSRYLVKRTGEKVFLECVQDMDHENMFWYRQDPGLGLRLIYFSYDVKMKEKGDIPEGYSVSREKKERFSLILESASTNQTSMYLCASNPGTGDYNEQFFGPGTRLTVL.

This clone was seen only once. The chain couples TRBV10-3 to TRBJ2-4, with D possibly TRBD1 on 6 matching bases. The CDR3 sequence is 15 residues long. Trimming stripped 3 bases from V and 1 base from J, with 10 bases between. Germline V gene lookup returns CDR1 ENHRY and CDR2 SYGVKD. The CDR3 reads CAISDPGVAKNIQYF. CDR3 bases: TGTGCCATCAGTGACCCAGGGGTGGCCAAAAACATTCAGTACTTC.

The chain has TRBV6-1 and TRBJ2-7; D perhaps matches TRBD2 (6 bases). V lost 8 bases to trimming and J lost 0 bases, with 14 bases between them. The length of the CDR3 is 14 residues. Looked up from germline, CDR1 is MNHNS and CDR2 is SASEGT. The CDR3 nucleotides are TGTGCCAGCCAATTCGGGGACTCCTCCTACGAGCAGTACTTC. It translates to CASQFGDSSYEQYF.

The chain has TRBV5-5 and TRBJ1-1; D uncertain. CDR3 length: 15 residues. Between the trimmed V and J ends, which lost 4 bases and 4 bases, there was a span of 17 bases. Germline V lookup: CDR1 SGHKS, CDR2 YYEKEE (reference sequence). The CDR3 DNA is TGTGCCAGCAGCATAGGACCAAACCGGGGCACTGAAGCTTTCTTT. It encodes CASSIGPNRGTEAFF.

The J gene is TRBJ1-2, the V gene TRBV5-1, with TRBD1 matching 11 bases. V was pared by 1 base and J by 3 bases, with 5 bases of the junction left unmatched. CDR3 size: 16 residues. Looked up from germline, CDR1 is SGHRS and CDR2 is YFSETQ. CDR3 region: CASSLPGQGGDYGYTF. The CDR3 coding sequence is TGCGCCAGCAGCTTGCCGGGACAGGGGGGCGACTATGGCTACACCTTC.

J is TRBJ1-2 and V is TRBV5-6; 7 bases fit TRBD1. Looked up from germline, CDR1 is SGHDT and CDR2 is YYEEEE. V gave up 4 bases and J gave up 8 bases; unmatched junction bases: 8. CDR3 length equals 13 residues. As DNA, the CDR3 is TGTGCCAGCAGCGTATACAGGGGAAACGGCTACACCTTC. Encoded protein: CASSVYRGNGYTF.

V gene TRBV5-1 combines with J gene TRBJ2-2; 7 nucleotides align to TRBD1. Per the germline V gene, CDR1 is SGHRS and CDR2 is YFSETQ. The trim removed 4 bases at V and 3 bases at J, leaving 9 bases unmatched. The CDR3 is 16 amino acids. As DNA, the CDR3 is TGCGCCAGCAGCGTGTTGCCGGGGACAGACACCGGGGAGCTGTTTTTT. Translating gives CASSVLPGTDTGELFF.

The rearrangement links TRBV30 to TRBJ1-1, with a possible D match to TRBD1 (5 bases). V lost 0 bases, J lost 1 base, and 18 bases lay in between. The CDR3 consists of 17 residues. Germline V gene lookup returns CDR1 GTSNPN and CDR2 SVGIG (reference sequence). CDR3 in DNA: TGTGCCTGGAGTGTACACTGGGGGGGGGAAGAGAACACTGAAGCTTTCTTT. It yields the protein CAWSVHWGGEENTEAFF.

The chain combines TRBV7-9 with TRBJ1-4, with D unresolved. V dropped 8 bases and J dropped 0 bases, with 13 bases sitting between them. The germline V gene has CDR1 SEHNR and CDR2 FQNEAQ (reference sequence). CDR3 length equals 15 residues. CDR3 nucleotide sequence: TGTGCCAGCCGTCACTTAGAGGCAACTAATGAAAAACTGTTTTTT. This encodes CASRHLEATNEKLFF. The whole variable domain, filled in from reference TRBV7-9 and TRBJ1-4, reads DTGVSQNPRHKITKRGQNVTFRCDPISEHNRLYWYRQTLGQGPEFLTYFQNEAQLEKSRLLSDRFSAERPKGSFSTLEIQRTEQGDSAMYLCASRHLEATNEKLFFGSGTQLSVL.

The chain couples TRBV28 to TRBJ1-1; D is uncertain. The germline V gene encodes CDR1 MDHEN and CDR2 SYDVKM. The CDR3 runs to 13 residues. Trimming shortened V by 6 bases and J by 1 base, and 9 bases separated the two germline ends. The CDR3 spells CASSSGPNTEAFF. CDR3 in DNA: TGTGCCAGCAGCTCAGGCCCGAACACTGAAGCTTTCTTT.

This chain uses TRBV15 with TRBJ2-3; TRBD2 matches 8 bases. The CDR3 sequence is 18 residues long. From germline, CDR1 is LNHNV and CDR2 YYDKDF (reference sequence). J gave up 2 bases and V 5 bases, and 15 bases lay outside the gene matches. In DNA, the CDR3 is TGTGCCACCAGCCCAAGAGGGGGGCGGGGGGCCGACACAGATACGCAGTATTTT. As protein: CATSPRGGRGADTDTQYF.

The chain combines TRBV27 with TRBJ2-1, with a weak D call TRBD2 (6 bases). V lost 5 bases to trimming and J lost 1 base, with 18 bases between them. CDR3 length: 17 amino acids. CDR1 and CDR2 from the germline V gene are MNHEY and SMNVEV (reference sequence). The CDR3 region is CASSLSGTVISYNEQFF. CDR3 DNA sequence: TGTGCCAGCAGTCTGTCCGGGACTGTCATTTCCTACAATGAGCAGTTCTTC.

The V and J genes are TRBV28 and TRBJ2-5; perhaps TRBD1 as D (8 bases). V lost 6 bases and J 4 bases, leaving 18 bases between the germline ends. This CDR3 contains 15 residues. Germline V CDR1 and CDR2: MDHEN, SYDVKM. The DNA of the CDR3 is TGTGCCAGCAGCAACCCGGACAGGGAGGGAGAGACCCAGTACTTC. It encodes CASSNPDREGETQYF.

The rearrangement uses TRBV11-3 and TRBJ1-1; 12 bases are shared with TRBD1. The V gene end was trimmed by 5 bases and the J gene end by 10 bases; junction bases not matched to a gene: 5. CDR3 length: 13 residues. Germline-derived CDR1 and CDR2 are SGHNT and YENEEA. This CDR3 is CASSAGTGGLAFF. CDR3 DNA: TGTGCCAGCAGCGCCGGGACAGGGGGCTTAGCTTTCTTT.

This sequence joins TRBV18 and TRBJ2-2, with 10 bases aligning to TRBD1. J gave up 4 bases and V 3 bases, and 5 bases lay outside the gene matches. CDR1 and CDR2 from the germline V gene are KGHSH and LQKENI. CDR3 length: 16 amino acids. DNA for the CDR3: TGTGCCAGCTCACCCTCGAGGGACAGGGGCACCGGGGAGCTGTTTTTT. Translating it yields CASSPSRDRGTGELFF.

Here the CDR3 reads CASSLGATGNTIYF. The CDR3 region has the DNA TGCGCCAGCAGCTTAGGAGCTACTGGAAACACCATATATTTT. The chain carries TRBV5-1 and TRBJ1-3; D remains ambiguous. The germline V gene has CDR1 SGHRS and CDR2 YFSETQ. V was trimmed by 2 bases and J by 2 bases, leaving 8 bases between them. CDR3 size: 14 residues.

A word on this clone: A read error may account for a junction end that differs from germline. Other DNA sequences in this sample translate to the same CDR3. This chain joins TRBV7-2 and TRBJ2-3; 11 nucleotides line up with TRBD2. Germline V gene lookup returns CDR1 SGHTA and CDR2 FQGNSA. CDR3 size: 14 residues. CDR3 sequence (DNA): TGTGCCAGCAGCCTAGCGGGGGGTACAGATACGCAGTATTTT. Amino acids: CASSLAGGTDTQYF.

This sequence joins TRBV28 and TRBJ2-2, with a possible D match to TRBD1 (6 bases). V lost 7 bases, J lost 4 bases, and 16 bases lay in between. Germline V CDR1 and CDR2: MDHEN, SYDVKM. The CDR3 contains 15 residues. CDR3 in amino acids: CASKPTGLVTGELFF. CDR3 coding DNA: TGTGCCAGCAAACCAACAGGGCTCGTCACCGGGGAGCTGTTTTTT.

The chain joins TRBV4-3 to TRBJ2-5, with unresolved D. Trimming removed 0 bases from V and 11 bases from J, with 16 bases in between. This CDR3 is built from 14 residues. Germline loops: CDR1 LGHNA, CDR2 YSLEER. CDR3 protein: CASSQDLNGGEQYF. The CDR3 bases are TGCGCCAGCAGCCAAGATCTTAATGGCGGTGAGCAGTACTTC.

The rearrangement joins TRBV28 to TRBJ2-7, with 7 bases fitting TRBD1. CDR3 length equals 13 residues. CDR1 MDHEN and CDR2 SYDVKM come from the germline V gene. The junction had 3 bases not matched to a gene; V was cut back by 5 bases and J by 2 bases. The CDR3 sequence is CASSNRGTYEQYF. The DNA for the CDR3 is TGTGCCAGCAGTAACAGGGGAACCTACGAGCAGTACTTC. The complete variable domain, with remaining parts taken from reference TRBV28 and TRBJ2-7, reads DVKVTQSSRYLVKRTGEKVFLECVQDMDHENMFWYRQDPGLGLRLIYFSYDVKMKEKGDIPEGYSVSREKKERFSLILESASTNQTSMYLCASSNRGTYEQYFGPGTRLTVT.

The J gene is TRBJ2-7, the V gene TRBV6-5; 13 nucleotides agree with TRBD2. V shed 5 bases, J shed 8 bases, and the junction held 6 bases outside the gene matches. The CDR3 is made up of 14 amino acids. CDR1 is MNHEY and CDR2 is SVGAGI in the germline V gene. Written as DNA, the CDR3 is TGTGCCAGCAGTAGGACTAGCGGGGGACTAAAGCAGTACTTC. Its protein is CASSRTSGGLKQYF.

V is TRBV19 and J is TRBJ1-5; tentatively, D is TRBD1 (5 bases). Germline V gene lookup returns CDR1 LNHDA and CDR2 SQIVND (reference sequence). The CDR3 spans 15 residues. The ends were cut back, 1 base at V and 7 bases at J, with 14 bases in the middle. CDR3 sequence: CASSIAGRVRQPQHF. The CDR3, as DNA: TGTGCCAGTAGTATAGCAGGGAGGGTCAGACAGCCCCAGCATTTT.

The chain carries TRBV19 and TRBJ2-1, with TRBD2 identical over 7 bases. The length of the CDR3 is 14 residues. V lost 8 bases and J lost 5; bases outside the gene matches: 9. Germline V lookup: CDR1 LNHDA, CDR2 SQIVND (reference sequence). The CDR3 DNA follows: TGTGCCAGTGGGTCGGGGGGTAATAACAATGAGCAGTTCTTC. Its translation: CASGSGGNNNEQFF.

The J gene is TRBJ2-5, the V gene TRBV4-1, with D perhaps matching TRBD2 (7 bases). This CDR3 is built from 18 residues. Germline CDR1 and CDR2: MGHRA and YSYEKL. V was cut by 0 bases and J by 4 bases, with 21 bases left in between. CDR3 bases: TGCGCCAGCAGCCAAGAGGCTAGTCGGGGGGCGAATTTAGAGACCCAGTACTTC. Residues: CASSQEASRGANLETQYF.

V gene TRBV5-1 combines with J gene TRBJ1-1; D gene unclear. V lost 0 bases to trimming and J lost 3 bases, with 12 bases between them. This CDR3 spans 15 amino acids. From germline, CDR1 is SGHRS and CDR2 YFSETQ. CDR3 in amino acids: CASSLGSGLDTEAFF. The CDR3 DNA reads TGCGCCAGCAGCTTGGGTTCAGGCTTAGACACTGAAGCTTTCTTT.

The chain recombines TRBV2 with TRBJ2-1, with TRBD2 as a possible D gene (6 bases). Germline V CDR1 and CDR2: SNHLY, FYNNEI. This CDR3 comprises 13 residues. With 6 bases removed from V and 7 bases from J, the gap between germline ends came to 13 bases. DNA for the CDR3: TGTGCCAGCAGCCCGGGACTTTTGAATGAGCAGTTCTTC. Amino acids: CASSPGLLNEQFF.

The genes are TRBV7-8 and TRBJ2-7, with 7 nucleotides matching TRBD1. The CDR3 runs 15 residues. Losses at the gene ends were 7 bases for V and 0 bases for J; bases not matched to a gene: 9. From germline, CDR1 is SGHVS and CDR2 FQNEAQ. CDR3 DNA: TGTGCCAGCAACGAACACAGGGGTTTCTCCTACGAGCAGTACTTC. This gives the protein CASNEHRGFSYEQYF.

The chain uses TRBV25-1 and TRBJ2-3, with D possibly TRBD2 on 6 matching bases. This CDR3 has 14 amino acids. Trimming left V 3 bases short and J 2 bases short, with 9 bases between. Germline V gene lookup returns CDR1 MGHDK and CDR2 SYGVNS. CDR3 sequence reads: CASSERGLTDTQYF. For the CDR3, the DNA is TGTGCCAGCAGTGAGCGGGGACTCACAGATACGCAGTATTTT.

The CDR3 DNA follows: TGTGCCAGCAGCTTAGAGGTACAGGGGGAGTTCTTC. Protein: CASSLEVQGEFF. The chain is built from TRBV7-9 and TRBJ2-1, with 8 bases aligning to TRBD1. V trimming: 1 base; J trimming: 14 bases; junction bases outside the gene matches: 4. This CDR3 comprises 12 residues. Germline CDR1 SEHNR, CDR2 FQNEAQ (reference sequence). The whole variable domain, remainder taken from reference TRBV7-9 and TRBJ2-1, is DTGVSQNPRHKITKRGQNVTFRCDPISEHNRLYWYRQTLGQGPEFLTYFQNEAQLEKSRLLSDRFSAERPKGSFSTLEIQRTEQGDSAMYLCASSLEVQGEFFGPGTRLTVL.